The T cell receptor beta chain described here comes from a study of blood T cell repertoires in COVID-19. Here immunoSEQ multiplex PCR was the method, and the copy in TCRdb shows in-frame clones only, minus some. The repertoire holds around 220,000 clones, 85% to 95% seen once, with 1.5% to 2% in the top ten. The J segment lost 3 bases and the V segment lost 4 bases, leaving 18 bases of the junction unmatched. The CDR3 runs 18 residues. Germline V gene lookup returns CDR1 SGDLS and CDR2 YYNGEE. This chain links TRBV9 with TRBJ1-2; 7 bases are a match to TRBD1. The sequenced material came from PBMCs or T cells enriched from blood (not recorded which). This receptor was taken from a woman between 18 and 29 years old who had recovered from COVID-19. CDR3 coding DNA: TGTGCCAGCAGCCCACGCCCCAGCGACAGGGTTGGAGACTATGGCTACACCTTC. It encodes CASSPRPSDRVGDYGYTF.